What follows are 23 T cell receptor beta chains derived from one specimen sequenced in a study of blood T cell repertoires in COVID-19 (TCRdb year 2020). Libraries were built with the immunoSEQ multiplex PCR assay. This immuneACCESS table, as held by TCRdb, lists in-frame sequences with V and J called but not all clones. Of the missing ones, under half trace to an unresolved V gene in checked studies; the others have no known cause. The sample table holds approximately 240,000 clones, of which approximately 90% were seen once. The ten largest make up about 6% of the sample. Source material: PBMCs or T cells enriched from blood (not recorded which). The receptors stem from a woman aged 30 to 39 with acute COVID-19.

The J gene is TRBJ1-1, the V gene TRBV11-2, with D perhaps TRBD1 (5 bases). Germline V CDR1 and CDR2: SGHAT, FQNNGV. CDR3 length equals 14 residues. Trimming stripped 4 bases from V and 0 bases from J, with 9 bases between. The CDR3 DNA follows: TGTGCCAGCAGCTCCCAGGGATTGAACACTGAAGCTTTCTTT. Translated, it gives CASSSQGLNTEAFF.

The rearrangement uses TRBV28 and TRBJ1-3; TRBD1 matches at 8 bases. CDR3 length: 15 residues. Unmatched junction bases numbered 7, after V lost 5 bases and J lost 4 bases. Germline V gives CDR1 MDHEN, CDR2 SYDVKM. CDR3 loop: CASSAGQGAGNTIYF. CDR3 sequence (DNA): TGTGCCAGCAGTGCCGGACAGGGAGCAGGAAACACCATATATTTT.

The chain links TRBV18 to TRBJ2-3, with D possibly matching TRBD1 (7 bases). Trimming removed 4 bases from V and 6 bases from J, with 11 bases in between. The CDR3 has 13 residues. Germline V gene sequence: CDR1 KGHSH, CDR2 LQKENI. The CDR3 nucleotides are TGTGCCAGCTCACAGACAGGGAGGGATACGCAGTATTTT. This encodes CASSQTGRDTQYF.

The chain recombines TRBV2 with TRBJ1-4, with 9 bases matching TRBD1. The V gene end was trimmed by 6 bases and the J gene end by 12 bases; junction bases not matched to a gene: 5. Germline loops: CDR1 SNHLY, CDR2 FYNNEI. There are 12 residues in the CDR3. CDR3 region: CASSRDRVQLFF. For the CDR3, the DNA is TGTGCCAGCAGCCGGGACAGGGTTCAACTGTTTTTT.

This chain connects TRBV10-1 to TRBJ2-1; possibly TRBD2 for D (9 bases). The germline V and J ends were trimmed by 5 bases and 6 bases, with 23 bases remaining between them. The CDR3 contains 17 residues. Germline CDR1 is WNHNN and CDR2 is SYGVQD (reference sequence). Written as DNA, the CDR3 is TGCGCCAGCAGTATCCCTCCAGGGGGCGGGAGGGGCAATGAGCAGTTCTTC. Protein product: CASSIPPGGGRGNEQFF.

This chain connects TRBV5-1 to TRBJ2-2; D ambiguous. V lost 0 bases, J lost 0 bases, and 6 bases lay in between. The germline V gene has CDR1 SGHRS and CDR2 YFSETQ. The CDR3 is 15 residues long. The CDR3 is CASSLGRSNTGELFF. The CDR3 DNA is TGCGCCAGCAGCTTGGGGAGATCGAACACCGGGGAGCTGTTTTTT.

The rearrangement uses TRBV27 and TRBJ1-5; no firm D call. CDR1 MNHEY and CDR2 SMNVEV come from the germline V gene (reference sequence). Between the trimmed V and J ends, which lost 4 bases and 2 bases, there was a span of 3 bases. There are 12 residues in the CDR3. CDR3 protein: CASSSGNQPQHF. CDR3 DNA sequence: TGTGCCAGCAGTTCGGGCAATCAGCCCCAGCATTTT.

V gene TRBV5-1 combines with J gene TRBJ1-6, with a possible D match to TRBD1 (6 bases). Trimming removed 0 bases from V and 10 bases from J, with 8 bases in between. Germline CDR1 reads SGHRS; CDR2 reads YFSETQ. The CDR3 length is 13 residues. CDR3 in DNA: TGCGCCAGCAGCTTGGACAGGGAATCACCCCTCCACTTT. Amino acid sequence: CASSLDRESPLHF.

Comment on this clone: Other DNA sequences in this sample translate to the same CDR3. The CDR3 bases are TGCAGCGTTGGACGGGGCACTGAAGCTTTCTTT. It encodes CSVGRGTEAFF. V gene TRBV29-1 combines with J gene TRBJ1-1; D unresolved. V lost 4 bases to trimming and J lost 4 bases, with 7 bases between them. This CDR3 region has 11 residues. Germline V CDR1 and CDR2: SQVTM, ANQGSEA.

The chain couples TRBV27 to TRBJ2-1; TRBD2 agrees at 10 bases. Germline V gene lookup returns CDR1 MNHEY and CDR2 SMNVEV (reference sequence). The CDR3 totals 15 residues. V was pared by 0 bases and J by 6 bases, with 2 bases of the junction left unmatched. CDR3 region: CASSLSVAGGNEQFF. The CDR3 DNA is TGTGCCAGCAGTTTATCGGTAGCGGGGGGCAATGAGCAGTTCTTC.

The J gene is TRBJ2-3, the V gene TRBV10-2, with 12 nucleotides matching TRBD2. The CDR3 has 17 residues. CDR1 WSHSY and CDR2 SAAADI come from the germline V gene. The ends lost 3 bases at V and 7 bases at J; junction bases unmatched: 11. This chain's CDR3 is CASSDQRLAGAGNTQYF. In DNA form, the CDR3 reads TGCGCCAGCAGTGACCAACGACTAGCGGGGGCCGGGAATACGCAGTATTTT.

The rearrangement links TRBV18 to TRBJ2-3; 7 positions match TRBD1. The germline V gene has CDR1 KGHSH and CDR2 LQKENI. The CDR3 runs 13 residues. Unmatched junction bases numbered 3, after V lost 3 bases and J lost 6 bases. For the CDR3, the DNA is TGTGCCAGCTCACCTAAGGGGGCTGATACGCAGTATTTT. Translating it yields CASSPKGADTQYF. Combining the CDR3 with reference TRBV18 and TRBJ2-3 gives the whole variable domain NAGVMQNPRHLVRRRGQEARLRCSPMKGHSHVYWYRQLPEEGLKFMVYLQKENIIDESGMPKERFSAEFPKEGPSILRIQQVVRGDSAAYFCASSPKGADTQYFGPGTRLTVL.

The V call is TRBV3-1 (or the pseudogene TRBV3-2), the J call TRBJ1-6; no firm D call. Trimming took off 5 bases at V and 7 bases at J, with 12 bases between the two ends. Per the germline V gene, CDR1 is LGHDT and CDR2 is YNNKEL (reference sequence). CDR3 length: 14 amino acids. The CDR3 protein is CASSTHDRNSPLHF. The CDR3 nucleotides read TGTGCCAGCAGCACCCATGATCGGAATTCACCCCTCCACTTT.

J is TRBJ1-2 and V is TRBV3-1 (or the pseudogene TRBV3-2); D gene ambiguous. There are 13 residues in the CDR3. Germline CDR1 is LGHDT and CDR2 is YNNKEL (reference sequence). The germline V and J ends were trimmed by 4 bases and 3 bases, with 9 bases remaining between them. The CDR3 spells CASSRGLDYGYTF. CDR3 DNA: TGTGCCAGCAGCCGAGGCCTTGACTATGGCTACACCTTC.

V gene TRBV28 combines with J gene TRBJ2-7, with 7 bases aligning to TRBD2. This CDR3 is built from 13 residues. After removal of 5 bases from V and 6 bases from J, the junction contained 7 bases not matched to a gene. Germline V CDR1 and CDR2: MDHEN, SYDVKM. CDR3 region: CASSPPGGSEQYF. CDR3 coding DNA: TGTGCCAGCAGTCCCCCCGGGGGGAGCGAGCAGTACTTC.

The chain joins TRBV28 to TRBJ2-1; TRBD1 matches 7 bases. V dropped 1 base and J dropped 2; count of bases not matched to a gene: 8. Looked up from germline, CDR1 is MDHEN and CDR2 is SYDVKM. The CDR3 extends over 17 amino acids. The CDR3 DNA reads TGTGCCAGCAGTTTATTGGCGGCAGGGGGAACCTACAATGAGCAGTTCTTC. Translated: CASSLLAAGGTYNEQFF.

J is TRBJ1-3 and V is TRBV5-4; TRBD1 matches at 7 bases. The ends lost 0 bases at V and 0 bases at J; junction bases unmatched: 3. This CDR3 comprises 16 residues. CDR1 SGHNT and CDR2 YYREEE come from the germline V gene (reference sequence). CDR3 amino acids: CASSLGGTVSGNTIYF. In DNA form, the CDR3 reads TGTGCCAGCAGCTTGGGAGGGACAGTCTCTGGAAACACCATATATTTT. The full variable domain, completed using reference TRBV5-4 and TRBJ1-3, is ETGVTQSPTHLIKTRGQQVTLRCSSQSGHNTVSWYQQALGQGPQFIFQYYREEENGRGNFPPRFSGLQFPNYSSELNVNALELDDSALYLCASSLGGTVSGNTIYFGEGSWLTVV.

The chain recombines TRBV30 with TRBJ2-1; 8 bases align to TRBD2. The CDR3 contains 18 residues. Unmatched junction bases numbered 19, after V lost 5 bases and J lost 4 bases. CDR1 is GTSNPN, CDR2 SVGIG, per germline (reference sequence). CDR3 sequence (DNA): TGTGCCTGGGGTGGATGGACTAGCAAAGATCCATTGTACAATGAGCAGTTCTTC. Protein sequence: CAWGGWTSKDPLYNEQFF.

This clone has just one count. The V and J genes are TRBV5-1 and TRBJ1-1, with TRBD1 matching over 7 bases. The J segment lost 0 bases and the V segment lost 0 bases, leaving 2 bases of the junction unmatched. This CDR3 spans 15 amino acids. Germline V gives CDR1 SGHRS, CDR2 YFSETQ. The CDR3 nucleotides are TGCGCCAGCAGCTTGGGAGGGGGCTTGAACACTGAAGCTTTCTTT. Amino acid sequence: CASSLGGGLNTEAFF.

The gene calls are TRBV7-9 and TRBJ1-4; a possible D gene is TRBD1 (5 bases). V lost 5 bases to trimming and J lost 8 bases, with 15 bases between them. Looked up from germline, CDR1 is SEHNR and CDR2 is FQNEAQ (reference sequence). The CDR3 is 14 residues long. The CDR3 DNA follows: TGTGCCAGCAGCCCGGGGGACTTCGGGGAAAAACTGTTTTTT. Its translation is CASSPGDFGEKLFF. The variable domain in full, with the rest retrieved from reference TRBV7-9 and TRBJ1-4, is DTGVSQNPRHKITKRGQNVTFRCDPISEHNRLYWYRQTLGQGPEFLTYFQNEAQLEKSRLLSDRFSAERPKGSFSTLEIQRTEQGDSAMYLCASSPGDFGEKLFFGSGTQLSVL.

The gene calls are TRBV21-1 and TRBJ1-2; TRBD1 is taken as the D call from the table, unchecked against the DNA. TRBV21-1 is annotated as a pseudogene. The CDR3 covers 14 residues. The CDR3 reads CASIGPGQGPGYTF. CDR3 nucleotides: TGTGCCAGCATTGGCCCGGGACAGGGGCCCGGCTACACCTTC.

The chain is built from TRBV7-2 and TRBJ2-5; D might be TRBD2 (6 bases). The V end was cut by 1 base, the J end by 0 bases, with 12 bases between. Germline loops: CDR1 SGHTA, CDR2 FQGNSA. There are 16 residues in the CDR3. The CDR3 coding sequence is TGTGCCAGCAGCTTAGGAGGAGGGACGTACCAAGAGACCCAGTACTTC. Translation gives CASSLGGGTYQETQYF.

This clone was observed a handful of times. Other nucleotide sequences from this sample produce the same CDR3. The V and J genes are TRBV9 and TRBJ1-5; D might be TRBD1 (6 bases). Germline assignment: CDR1 SGDLS and CDR2 YYNGEE. The CDR3 spans 14 residues. Deletions cut 0 bases from V and 2 bases from J, with 6 bases between. The CDR3 reads CASSVGQGNQPQHF. The CDR3, as DNA: TGTGCCAGCAGCGTAGGACAGGGCAATCAGCCCCAGCATTTT. The whole variable domain, filled in from reference TRBV9 and TRBJ1-5, reads DSGVTQTPKHLITATGQRVTLRCSPRSGDLSVYWYQQSLDQGLQFLIQYYNGEERAKGNILERFSAQQFPDLHSELNLSSLELGDSALYFCASSVGQGNQPQHFGDGTRLSIL.